These 13 T cell receptor beta chains were sequenced from one sample in a study of shared clonotypes between healthy human individuals. The data were produced by immunoSEQ multiplex PCR, yet TCRdb's version contains in-frame clones alone and is incomplete. This sample carries over a million clones, about 96% of them seen once, and the ten largest clones take more than 0.9%. Material for sequencing was naive CD4+ T cells sorted from blood. Subset meaning: CD45RA+ positively selected. The receptors here all came from a man aged 25-45 years in good health.

The chain uses TRBV28 and TRBJ2-7, with 11 bases lining up with TRBD1. J lost 2 bases, V lost 8 bases, and 5 bases had no gene match. Germline-derived CDR1 and CDR2 are MDHEN and SYDVKM. The CDR3 has 14 amino acids. This CDR3 reads CASWGQGGTYEQYF. CDR3 coding DNA: TGTGCCAGCTGGGGACAGGGGGGGACCTACGAGCAGTACTTC.

V is TRBV9 and J is TRBJ1-2; D is ambiguous. V was cut by 1 base and J by 6 bases, with 7 bases left in between. This CDR3 is built from 12 residues. Germline assignment: CDR1 SGDLS and CDR2 YYNGEE. CDR3 nucleotide sequence: TGTGCCAGCAGCGTACCCTTTAATGGCTACACCTTC. It encodes CASSVPFNGYTF.

The V gene is TRBV2, the J gene TRBJ2-1, with D uncertain. The CDR3 loop spans 12 amino acids. V lost 5 bases to trimming and J lost 7 bases, with 9 bases between them. Germline CDR1 reads SNHLY; CDR2 reads FYNNEI. The CDR3 protein is CASSPEFNEQFF. In DNA form, the CDR3 reads TGTGCCAGCAGTCCGGAGTTTAATGAGCAGTTCTTC.

Only one count was recorded for this clone. The V call is TRBV7-2, the J call TRBJ2-3; D is possibly TRBD2 (5 bases). The V end lost 3 bases, the J end lost 0 bases, and 10 bases lay between the germline ends. The length of the CDR3 is 15 residues. CDR1 and CDR2 from the germline V gene are SGHTA and FQGNSA. The DNA for the CDR3 is TGTGCCAGCAGCTTCGTAGGAGGTAGCACAGATACGCAGTATTTT. This sequence encodes CASSFVGGSTDTQYF.

This chain uses TRBV9 with TRBJ2-5; TRBD2 is a possible D gene (6 bases). Germline CDR1 reads SGDLS; CDR2 reads YYNGEE. Between the trimmed V and J ends, which lost 0 bases and 1 base, there was a span of 22 bases. CDR3 length: 19 amino acids. The CDR3 region has the DNA TGTGCCAGCAGCGTAGCGACGACTGGGGGGATGGGCCTCCAAGAGACCCAGTACTTC. Translated: CASSVATTGGMGLQETQYF.

V usage is TRBV2 and J usage is TRBJ2-7; possibly TRBD1 or TRBD2 for D (6 bases each). Germline-derived CDR1 and CDR2 are SNHLY and FYNNEI. This CDR3 has 15 amino acids. V dropped 4 bases and J dropped 3 bases, with 16 bases sitting between them. The CDR3 region is CASSAEGGSLYEQYF. DNA of the CDR3: TGTGCCAGCAGTGCTGAGGGGGGCTCACTCTACGAGCAGTACTTC. Variable domain in full (rest from reference TRBV2 and TRBJ2-7): EPEVTQTPSHQVTQMGQEVILRCVPISNHLYFYWYRQILGQKVEFLVSFYNNEISEKSEIFDDQFSVERPDGSNFTLKIRSTKLEDSAMYFCASSAEGGSLYEQYFGPGTRLTVT.

This clone was found once. The chain carries TRBV20-1 and TRBJ2-1; D is unclear. CDR3 length: 10 amino acids. Germline CDR1 and CDR2: DFQATT and SNEGSKA (reference sequence). The CDR3 DNA follows: TGCGGTGGCTCCTACAATGAGCAGTTCTTC. Protein: CGGSYNEQFF.

V usage is TRBV28 and J usage is TRBJ2-1; 7 nucleotides align to TRBD1. The CDR3 sequence is 14 residues long. Per the germline V gene, CDR1 is MDHEN and CDR2 is SYDVKM. Trimming removed 2 bases from V and 10 bases from J; junction bases left unmatched: 8. Here the CDR3 DNA reads TGTGCCAGCAGTTTACCACTACAGGGGTGGGAGCAGTTCTTC. This encodes CASSLPLQGWEQFF.

The chain combines TRBV6-1 with TRBJ2-1; D uncertain. CDR1 and CDR2 from the germline V gene are MNHNS and SASEGT. This CDR3 has 11 amino acids. V was trimmed by 7 bases and J by 9 bases, leaving 10 bases between them. The CDR3, as DNA: TGTGCCAGCACCATGATCGTTGAGCAGTTCTTC. Its translation: CASTMIVEQFF.

The chain links TRBV6-1 to TRBJ2-3; 10 bases are a match to TRBD1. The CDR3 is made up of 15 amino acids. The germline gives CDR1 MNHNS, CDR2 SASEGT. V was pared by 8 bases and J by 1 base, with 6 bases of the junction left unmatched. The CDR3 sequence: CASGGTGDGTDTQYF. CDR3 nucleotides: TGTGCCAGCGGGGGGACAGGGGATGGCACAGATACGCAGTATTTT.

The chain's CDR3 is CASSPGTTGELFF. The CDR3 DNA reads as TGCGCCAGCAGCCCAGGGACTACCGGGGAGCTGTTTTTT. The V call is TRBV5-1, the J call TRBJ2-2, with D perhaps matching TRBD2 (6 bases). V lost 4 bases and J 5 bases, leaving 9 bases between the germline ends. The CDR3 is made up of 13 amino acids. Germline V lookup: CDR1 SGHRS, CDR2 YFSETQ. Using reference TRBV5-1 and TRBJ2-2 for the parts outside the CDR3, the full variable domain is KAGVTQTPRYLIKTRGQQVTLSCSPISGHRSVSWYQQTPGQGLQFLFEYFSETQRNKGNFPGRFSGRQFSNSRSEMNVSTLELGDSALYLCASSPGTTGELFFGEGSRLTVL.

With regard to this clone: Other nucleotide sequences in the sample specify the same CDR3. The chain links TRBV7-2 to TRBJ1-5; D is undetermined. V lost 3 bases and J lost 6, with 6 bases in between. This CDR3 spans 12 amino acids. The germline V gene has CDR1 SGHTA and CDR2 FQGNSA. CDR3 protein: CASSLDGQPQHF. The CDR3 DNA is TGTGCCAGCAGCTTGGACGGTCAGCCCCAGCATTTT. The variable domain in full, with the rest retrieved from reference TRBV7-2 and TRBJ1-5, is GAGVSQSPSNKVTEKGKDVELRCDPISGHTALYWYRQSLGQGLEFLIYFQGNSAPDKSGLPSDRFSAERTGGSVSTLTIQRTQQEDSAVYLCASSLDGQPQHFGDGTRLSIL.

The CDR3 sequence is CASSLGDRVDQPQHF. The CDR3 DNA reads as TGTGCCAGCAGCTTAGGGGACAGGGTTGACCAGCCCCAGCATTTT. This rearrangement joins TRBV5-8 to TRBJ1-5; 9 bases line up with TRBD1. The CDR3 contains 15 residues. CDR1 SGHTS and CDR2 YDEGEE come from the germline V gene. With 2 bases clipped from V and 7 bases from J, the junction kept 7 bases outside the gene matches.